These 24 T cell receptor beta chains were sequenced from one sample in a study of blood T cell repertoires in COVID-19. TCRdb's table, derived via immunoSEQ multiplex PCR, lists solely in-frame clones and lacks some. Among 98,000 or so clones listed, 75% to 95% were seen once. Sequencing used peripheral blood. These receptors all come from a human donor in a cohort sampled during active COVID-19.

The CDR3 DNA follows: TGCGCCAGCACCCTGGCCCCGACAGGGGGCACCGTGGGAAGCAATCAGCCCCAGCATTTT. It specifies CASTLAPTGGTVGSNQPQHF. This sequence joins TRBV5-1 and TRBJ1-5; 10 bases line up with TRBD1. Germline loops: CDR1 SGHRS, CDR2 YFSETQ. The J segment lost 1 base and the V segment lost 6 bases, leaving 19 bases of the junction unmatched. The CDR3 consists of 20 residues.

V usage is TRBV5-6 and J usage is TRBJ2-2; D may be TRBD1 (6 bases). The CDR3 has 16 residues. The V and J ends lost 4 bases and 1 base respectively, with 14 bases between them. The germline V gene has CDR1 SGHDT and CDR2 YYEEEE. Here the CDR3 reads CASSPFTTGNTGELFF. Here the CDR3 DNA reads TGTGCCAGCAGCCCATTCACGACAGGGAACACCGGGGAGCTGTTTTTT.

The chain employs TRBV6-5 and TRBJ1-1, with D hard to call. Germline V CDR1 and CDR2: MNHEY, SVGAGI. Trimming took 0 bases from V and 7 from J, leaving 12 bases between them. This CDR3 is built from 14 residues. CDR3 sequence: CASSYSRFPGEAFF. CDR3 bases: TGTGCCAGCAGTTACTCGAGGTTTCCGGGTGAAGCTTTCTTT.

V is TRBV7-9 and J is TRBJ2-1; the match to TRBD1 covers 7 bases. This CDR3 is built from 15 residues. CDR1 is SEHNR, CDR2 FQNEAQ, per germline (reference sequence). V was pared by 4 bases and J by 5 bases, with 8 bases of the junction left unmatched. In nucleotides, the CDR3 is TGTGCCAGCAGCTCGACAGGGTTTTATCACAATGAGCAGTTCTTC. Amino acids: CASSSTGFYHNEQFF. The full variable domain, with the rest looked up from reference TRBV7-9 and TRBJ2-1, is DTGVSQNPRHKITKRGQNVTFRCDPISEHNRLYWYRQTLGQGPEFLTYFQNEAQLEKSRLLSDRFSAERPKGSFSTLEIQRTEQGDSAMYLCASSSTGFYHNEQFFGPGTRLTVL.

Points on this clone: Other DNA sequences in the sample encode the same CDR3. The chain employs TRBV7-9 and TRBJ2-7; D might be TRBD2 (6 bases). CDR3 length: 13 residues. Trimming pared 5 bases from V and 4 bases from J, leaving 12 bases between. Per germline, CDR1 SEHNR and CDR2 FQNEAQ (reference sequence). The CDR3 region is CASSPAAGYEQYF. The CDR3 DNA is TGTGCCAGCAGCCCAGCCGCGGGGTACGAGCAGTACTTC.

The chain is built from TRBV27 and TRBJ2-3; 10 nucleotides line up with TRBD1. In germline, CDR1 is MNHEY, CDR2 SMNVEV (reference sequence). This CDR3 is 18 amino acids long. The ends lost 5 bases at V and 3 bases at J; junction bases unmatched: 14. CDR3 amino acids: CASSPVIRRDRGTDTQYF. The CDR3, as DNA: TGTGCCAGCAGTCCCGTTATCAGAAGGGACAGGGGTACAGATACGCAGTATTTT.

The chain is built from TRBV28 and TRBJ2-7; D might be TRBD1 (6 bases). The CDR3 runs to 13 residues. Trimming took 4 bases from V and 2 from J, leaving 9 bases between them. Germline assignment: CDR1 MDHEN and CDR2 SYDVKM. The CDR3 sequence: CASSWGTTYEQYF. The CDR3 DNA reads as TGTGCCAGCAGTTGGGGGACAACCTACGAGCAGTACTTC.

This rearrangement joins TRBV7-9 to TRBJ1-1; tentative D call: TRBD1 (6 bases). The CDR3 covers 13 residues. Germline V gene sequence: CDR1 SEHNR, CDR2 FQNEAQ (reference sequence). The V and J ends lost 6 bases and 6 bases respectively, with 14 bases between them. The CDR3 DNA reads TGTGCCAGCAGATACAGGGTAGGCGCTGAAGCTTTCTTT. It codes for CASRYRVGAEAFF.

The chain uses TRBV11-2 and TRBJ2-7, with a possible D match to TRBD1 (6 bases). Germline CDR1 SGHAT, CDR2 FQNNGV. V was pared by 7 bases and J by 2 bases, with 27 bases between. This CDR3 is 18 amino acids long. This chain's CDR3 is CASTQGPGRTPVPYEQYF. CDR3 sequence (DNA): TGTGCCAGCACCCAGGGGCCGGGACGAACCCCTGTCCCCTACGAGCAGTACTTC.

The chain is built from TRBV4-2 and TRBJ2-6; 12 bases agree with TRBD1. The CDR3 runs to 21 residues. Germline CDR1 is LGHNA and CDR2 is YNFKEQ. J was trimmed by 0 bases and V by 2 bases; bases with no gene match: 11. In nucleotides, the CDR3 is TGTGCCAGCAGCCAACGTCCCGGGACAGGGGGCGTAGCCTCTGGGGCCAACGTCCTGACTTTC. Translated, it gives CASSQRPGTGGVASGANVLTF.

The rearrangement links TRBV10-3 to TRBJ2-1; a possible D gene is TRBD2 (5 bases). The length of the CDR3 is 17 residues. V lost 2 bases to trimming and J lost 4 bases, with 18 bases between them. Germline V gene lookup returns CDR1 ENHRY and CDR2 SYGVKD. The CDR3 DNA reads TGTGCCATCAGTGAGATGGGCGAGGGAGCCGGGTACAATGAGCAGTTCTTC. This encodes CAISEMGEGAGYNEQFF.

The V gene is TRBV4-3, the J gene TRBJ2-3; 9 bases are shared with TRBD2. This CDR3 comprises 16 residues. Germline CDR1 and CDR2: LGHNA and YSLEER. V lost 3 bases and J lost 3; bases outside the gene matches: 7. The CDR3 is CASSHLSGSSTDTQYF. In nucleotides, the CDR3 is TGCGCCAGCAGCCACCTTAGCGGGAGTAGTACAGATACGCAGTATTTT.

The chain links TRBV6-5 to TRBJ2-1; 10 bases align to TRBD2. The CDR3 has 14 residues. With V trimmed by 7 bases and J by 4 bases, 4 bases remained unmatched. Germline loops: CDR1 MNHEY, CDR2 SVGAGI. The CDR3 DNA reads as TGTGCCAGCACGCAACTAGCGGGGTACAATGAGCAGTTCTTC. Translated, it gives CASTQLAGYNEQFF.

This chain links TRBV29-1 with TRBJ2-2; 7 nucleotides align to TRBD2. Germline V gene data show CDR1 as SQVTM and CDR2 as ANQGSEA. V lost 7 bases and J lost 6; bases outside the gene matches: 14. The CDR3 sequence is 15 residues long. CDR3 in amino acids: CSGKSLADGAGELFF. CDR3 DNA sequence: TGCAGCGGAAAGTCGCTAGCGGATGGTGCCGGGGAGCTGTTTTTT.

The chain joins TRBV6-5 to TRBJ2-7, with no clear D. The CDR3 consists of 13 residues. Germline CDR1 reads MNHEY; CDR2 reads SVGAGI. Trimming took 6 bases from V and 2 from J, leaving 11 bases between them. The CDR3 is CASSAAAAYEQYF. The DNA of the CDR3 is TGTGCCAGCAGCGCCGCGGCAGCCTACGAGCAGTACTTC.

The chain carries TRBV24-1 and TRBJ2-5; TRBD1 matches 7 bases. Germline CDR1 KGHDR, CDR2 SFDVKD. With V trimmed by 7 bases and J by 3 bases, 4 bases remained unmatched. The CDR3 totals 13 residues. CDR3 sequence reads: CATSSGTEETQYF. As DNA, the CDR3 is TGTGCCACCAGCTCGGGGACAGAAGAGACCCAGTACTTC.

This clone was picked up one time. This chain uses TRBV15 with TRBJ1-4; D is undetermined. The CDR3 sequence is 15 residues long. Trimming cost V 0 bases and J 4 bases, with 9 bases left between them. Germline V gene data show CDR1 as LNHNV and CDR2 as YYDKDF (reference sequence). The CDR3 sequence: CATSRDRANNEKLFF. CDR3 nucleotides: TGTGCCACCAGCAGAGATAGAGCCAATAATGAAAAACTGTTTTTT.

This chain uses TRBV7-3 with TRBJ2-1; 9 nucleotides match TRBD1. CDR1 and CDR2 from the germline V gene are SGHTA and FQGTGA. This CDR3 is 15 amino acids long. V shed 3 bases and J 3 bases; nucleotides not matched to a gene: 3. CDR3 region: CASSFTGGVYNEQFF. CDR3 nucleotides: TGTGCCAGCAGCTTTACAGGGGGCGTCTACAATGAGCAGTTCTTC.

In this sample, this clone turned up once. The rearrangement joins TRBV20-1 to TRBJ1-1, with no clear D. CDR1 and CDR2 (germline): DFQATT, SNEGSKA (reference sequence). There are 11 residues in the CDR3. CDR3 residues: CGCLGRTEAFF. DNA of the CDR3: TGCGGTTGTTTGGGGAGAACTGAAGCTTTCTTT.

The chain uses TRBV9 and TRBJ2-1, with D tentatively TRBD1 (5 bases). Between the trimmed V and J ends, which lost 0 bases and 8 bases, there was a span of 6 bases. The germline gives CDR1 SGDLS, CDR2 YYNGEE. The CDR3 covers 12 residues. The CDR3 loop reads CASSVVGDEQFF. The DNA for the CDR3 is TGTGCCAGCAGCGTAGTAGGGGATGAGCAGTTCTTC.

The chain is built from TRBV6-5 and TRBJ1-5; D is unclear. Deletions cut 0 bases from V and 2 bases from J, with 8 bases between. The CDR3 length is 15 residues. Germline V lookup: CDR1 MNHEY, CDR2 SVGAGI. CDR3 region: CASSYSWLGNQPQHF. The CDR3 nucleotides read TGTGCCAGCAGTTACTCCTGGCTGGGCAATCAGCCCCAGCATTTT.

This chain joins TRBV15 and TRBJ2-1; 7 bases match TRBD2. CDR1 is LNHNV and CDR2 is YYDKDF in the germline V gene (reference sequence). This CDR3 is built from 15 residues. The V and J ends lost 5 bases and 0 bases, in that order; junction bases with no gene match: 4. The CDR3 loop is CATSSRLASYNEQFF. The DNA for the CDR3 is TGTGCCACCAGCTCCCGACTAGCCTCCTACAATGAGCAGTTCTTC.

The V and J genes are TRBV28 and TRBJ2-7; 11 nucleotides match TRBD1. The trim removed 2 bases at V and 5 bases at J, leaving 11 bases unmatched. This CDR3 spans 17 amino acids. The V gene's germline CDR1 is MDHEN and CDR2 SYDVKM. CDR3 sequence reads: CASSLERTGGGPHEQYF. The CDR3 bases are TGTGCCAGCAGTTTAGAGAGGACAGGGGGCGGGCCGCACGAGCAGTACTTC.

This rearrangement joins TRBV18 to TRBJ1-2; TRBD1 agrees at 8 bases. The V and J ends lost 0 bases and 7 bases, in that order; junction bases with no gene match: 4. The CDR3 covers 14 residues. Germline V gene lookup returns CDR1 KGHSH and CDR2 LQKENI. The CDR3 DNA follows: TGTGCCAGCTCACCACCCGGCAGGGGGCTTGGCTACACCTTC. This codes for CASSPPGRGLGYTF.